These 27 T cell receptor beta chains were sequenced from one sample in a study of blood T cell repertoires in COVID-19. Sequenced by immunoSEQ multiplex PCR; TCRdb stores in-frame clones only, minus some. In the table there are under 350,000 clones, roughly 86% of which are singletons. What was sequenced was PBMCs or T cells enriched from blood (not recorded which). Every receptor here comes from a woman aged 60 to 75 who had recovered from COVID-19.

In its sample, this clone was seen once. The rearrangement joins TRBV7-8 to TRBJ2-1, with TRBD2 matching over 8 bases. Germline-derived CDR1 and CDR2 are SGHVS and FQNEAQ. The CDR3 has 17 amino acids. V lost 1 base to trimming and J lost 1 base; unmatched junction nucleotides: 6. CDR3 nucleotide sequence: TGTGCCAGCAGCTTAGTTGGGGGACTAGGGTCCTACAATGAGCAGTTCTTC. It encodes CASSLVGGLGSYNEQFF. The full variable domain, in which reference TRBV7-8 and TRBJ2-1 provide the parts outside the CDR3, is GAGVSQSPRYKVAKRGQDVALRCDPISGHVSLFWYQQALGQGPEFLTYFQNEAQLDKSGLPSDRFFAERPEGSVSTLKIQRTQQEDSAVYLCASSLVGGLGSYNEQFFGPGTRLTVL.

The chain couples TRBV7-9 to TRBJ1-4; 7 bases match TRBD1. Germline V CDR1 and CDR2: SEHNR, FQNEAQ (reference sequence). V shed 1 base and J 12 bases; nucleotides not matched to a gene: 5. This CDR3 is built from 13 residues. CDR3 sequence reads: CASSLVGDRELFF. The CDR3 DNA follows: TGTGCCAGCAGCTTAGTAGGGGACAGAGAACTGTTTTTT.

The V and J genes are TRBV29-1 and TRBJ1-5; unclear D gene. This CDR3 is built from 13 residues. V was trimmed by 6 bases and J by 0 bases, leaving 9 bases between them. The germline gives CDR1 SQVTM, CDR2 ANQGSEA. The CDR3 region has the DNA TGCAGCGTGGGAGAGAATAGCAATCAGCCCCAGCATTTT. Translation gives CSVGENSNQPQHF.

A few counts support this clone. This rearrangement joins TRBV29-1 to TRBJ2-7; 7 nucleotides match TRBD1. Per germline, CDR1 SQVTM and CDR2 ANQGSEA. The CDR3 runs 16 residues. V lost 3 bases to trimming and J lost 0 bases; unmatched junction nucleotides: 11. This CDR3 is CSVDGGMTGSSYEQYF. In nucleotides, the CDR3 is TGCAGCGTTGATGGGGGAATGACAGGGAGCTCCTACGAGCAGTACTTC.

DNA of the CDR3: TGTGCCAGCAGCTTATGGTCAGGGGGCGTACCCTACGAGCAGTACTTC. Amino acids: CASSLWSGGVPYEQYF. The chain has TRBV7-3 and TRBJ2-7; 8 bases line up with TRBD1. CDR3 length: 16 residues. Germline assignment: CDR1 SGHTA and CDR2 FQGTGA. V dropped 2 bases and J dropped 2; count of bases not matched to a gene: 8.

The rearrangement joins TRBV30 to TRBJ1-2; D is possibly TRBD1 (5 bases). The germline V gene has CDR1 GTSNPN and CDR2 SVGIG (reference sequence). The CDR3 has 10 residues. CDR3 DNA: TGTGCGGAGGGGACGTATGGCTACACCTTC. Translated, it gives CAEGTYGYTF.

The V gene is TRBV28, the J gene TRBJ1-4; D is ambiguous. The CDR3 extends over 14 amino acids. Trimming left V 6 bases short and J 0 bases short, with 8 bases between. Germline V CDR1 and CDR2: MDHEN, SYDVKM. CDR3 sequence (DNA): TGTGCCAGCAGCTCGGTCCCAACTAATGAAAAACTGTTTTTT. As protein: CASSSVPTNEKLFF.

V and J are TRBV4-1 and TRBJ2-7; 16 bases line up with TRBD2. Germline loops: CDR1 MGHRA, CDR2 YSYEKL. The CDR3 length is 15 residues. V lost 3 bases to trimming and J lost 4 bases; unmatched junction nucleotides: 0. The CDR3 DNA is TGCGCCAGCAGCCAGGGACTAGCGGGAGGGTACGAGCAGTACTTC. Translating it yields CASSQGLAGGYEQYF.

V gene TRBV11-1 combines with J gene TRBJ1-2, with a tentative D call TRBD1 (5 bases). The ends were cut back, 2 bases at V and 10 bases at J, with 14 bases in the middle. Germline V gene data show CDR1 as SGHAT and CDR2 as FQDESV (reference sequence). This CDR3 has 13 residues. The CDR3 region is CASSLTAGLDYTF. In nucleotides, the CDR3 is TGTGCCAGCAGCTTAACCGCAGGGCTGGACTACACCTTC.

The chain joins TRBV5-1 to TRBJ2-2; D is uncertain. Germline V gene lookup returns CDR1 SGHRS and CDR2 YFSETQ. The CDR3 consists of 15 residues. V was clipped by 4 bases and J by 1 base, with 11 bases between them. CDR3 coding DNA: TGCGCCAGCAGCCTCGAAACAGTGAACACCGGGGAGCTGTTTTTT. This gives the protein CASSLETVNTGELFF.

The CDR3 reads CASSSRQGYIQYF. The CDR3, as DNA: TGTGCCAGCAGTTCAAGACAGGGTTACATTCAGTACTTC. This rearrangement joins TRBV27 to TRBJ2-4, with TRBD1 identical over 7 bases. The ends lost 4 bases at V and 8 bases at J; junction bases unmatched: 5. The CDR3 is 13 residues long. From germline, CDR1 is MNHEY and CDR2 SMNVEV (reference sequence).

V is TRBV29-1 and J is TRBJ2-2; 7 nucleotides agree with TRBD2. This CDR3 is built from 15 residues. V shed 7 bases and J 4 bases; nucleotides not matched to a gene: 12. Germline lookup yields CDR1 SQVTM and CDR2 ANQGSEA. The CDR3, as DNA: TGCAGCGGCCGTGATATAGCGGGTGGCACCGGGGAGCTGTTTTTT. Residues: CSGRDIAGGTGELFF.

The rearrangement uses TRBV3-1 (or the pseudogene TRBV3-2) and TRBJ1-1, with D maybe TRBD1 (5 bases). In germline, CDR1 is LGHDT, CDR2 YNNKEL (reference sequence). Deletions cut 5 bases from V and 0 bases from J, with 13 bases between. This CDR3 is 15 amino acids long. CDR3 in amino acids: CASSFLGLVNTEAFF. CDR3 DNA sequence: TGTGCCAGCAGCTTCCTGGGGCTAGTGAACACTGAAGCTTTCTTT.

The rearrangement joins TRBV4-1 to TRBJ2-3; 12 positions match TRBD1. CDR3 length: 16 residues. Germline CDR1 and CDR2: MGHRA and YSYEKL. After removal of 4 bases from V and 2 bases from J, the junction contained 4 bases not matched to a gene. This chain's CDR3 is CASSPRDRGLTDTQYF. The CDR3 DNA is TGCGCCAGCAGCCCCCGGGACAGGGGGCTCACAGATACGCAGTATTTT.

The chain recombines TRBV12-3 or TRBV12-4 with TRBJ2-3; D might be TRBD2 (6 bases). The CDR3 consists of 13 residues. Trimming took off 6 bases at V and 6 bases at J, with 13 bases between the two ends. The CDR3 here is CASSRLGGDTQYF. In DNA, the CDR3 is TGTGCCAGCAGCCGGCTAGGAGGGGATACGCAGTATTTT.

The V call is TRBV24-1, the J call TRBJ2-2; D unresolved. There are 12 residues in the CDR3. Looked up from germline, CDR1 is KGHDR and CDR2 is SFDVKD. V was cut by 7 bases and J by 7 bases, with 9 bases left in between. CDR3 region: CATSLRGGELFF. The CDR3 nucleotides read TGTGCCACCAGCTTGAGAGGCGGGGAGCTGTTTTTT.

The chain employs TRBV28 and TRBJ1-1, with 8 bases lining up with TRBD1. The CDR3 consists of 15 residues. The germline V gene encodes CDR1 MDHEN and CDR2 SYDVKM. V dropped 5 bases and J dropped 3; count of bases not matched to a gene: 8. The CDR3 nucleotides read TGTGCCAGCAGTCCGGGACAGGCGGGTGACACTGAAGCTTTCTTT. Amino acid sequence: CASSPGQAGDTEAFF.

This clone was seen a single time. This chain uses TRBV28 with TRBJ2-1, with 8 bases that match TRBD2. The CDR3 totals 15 residues. From germline, CDR1 is MDHEN and CDR2 SYDVKM. V was pared by 2 bases and J by 9 bases, with 9 bases of the junction left unmatched. The CDR3 region is CASSLPGGPTLEQFF. The CDR3 DNA reads TGTGCCAGCAGTTTACCGGGGGGGCCTACCCTTGAGCAGTTCTTC. Looking up the rest from reference TRBV28 and TRBJ2-1 gives the full variable domain: DVKVTQSSRYLVKRTGEKVFLECVQDMDHENMFWYRQDPGLGLRLIYFSYDVKMKEKGDIPEGYSVSREKKERFSLILESASTNQTSMYLCASSLPGGPTLEQFFGPGTRLTVL.

The chain couples TRBV7-3 to TRBJ2-1; 10 bases map to TRBD2. This CDR3 contains 15 residues. With 0 bases clipped from V and 7 bases from J, the junction kept 3 bases outside the gene matches. CDR1 SGHTA and CDR2 FQGTGA come from the germline V gene. This chain's CDR3 is CASSLTSGRYNEQFF. CDR3 sequence (DNA): TGTGCCAGCAGCTTAACTAGCGGGAGGTATAATGAGCAGTTCTTC.

The chain combines TRBV18 with TRBJ1-2; D is perhaps TRBD1 (6 bases). Between the trimmed V and J ends, which lost 3 bases and 8 bases, there was a span of 13 bases. The CDR3 totals 13 residues. Looked up from germline, CDR1 is KGHSH and CDR2 is LQKENI. For the CDR3, the DNA is TGTGCCAGCTCACCCTCCAGGGGCTGGGGCTACACCTTC. This gives the protein CASSPSRGWGYTF. Drawing the rest from reference TRBV18 and TRBJ1-2, the complete variable domain is NAGVMQNPRHLVRRRGQEARLRCSPMKGHSHVYWYRQLPEEGLKFMVYLQKENIIDESGMPKERFSAEFPKEGPSILRIQQVVRGDSAAYFCASSPSRGWGYTFGSGTRLTVV.

DNA for the CDR3: TGTGCCTGGAGTGGCGGGGCGAACCAGCCCCAGCATTTT. It codes for CAWSGGANQPQHF. The V gene is TRBV30, the J gene TRBJ1-5; the D gene is possibly TRBD1 (5 bases). This CDR3 contains 13 residues. The V and J ends lost 1 base and 7 bases respectively, with 11 bases between them. Looked up from germline, CDR1 is GTSNPN and CDR2 is SVGIG (reference sequence).

This chain connects TRBV5-4 to TRBJ2-5, with 10 bases lining up with TRBD2. The ends lost 2 bases at V and 5 bases at J; junction bases unmatched: 3. Germline CDR1 reads SGHNT; CDR2 reads YYREEE (reference sequence). The CDR3 has 14 residues. The CDR3 spells CASSFLAGGETQYF. CDR3 sequence (DNA): TGTGCCAGCAGCTTTTTAGCGGGAGGTGAGACCCAGTACTTC.

The rearrangement uses TRBV9 and TRBJ1-2, with a tentative D call TRBD1 (5 bases). The V gene lost 2 bases and the J gene lost 7 bases, with 12 bases spanning the gap. CDR3 length: 13 residues. CDR1 and CDR2 (germline): SGDLS, YYNGEE. The DNA for the CDR3 is TGTGCCAGCAGCGTGGGCAGGGATGGTGGCTACACCTTC. This codes for CASSVGRDGGYTF.

The chain joins TRBV28 to TRBJ2-4, with D perhaps TRBD2 (5 bases). Trimming removed 6 bases at V and 7 bases at J, with 19 bases between. This CDR3 is 15 amino acids long. Germline CDR1 and CDR2: MDHEN and SYDVKM. The CDR3: CASRPLEGLGNIQYF. The CDR3 DNA follows: TGTGCCAGCAGACCCTTAGAGGGTTTAGGGAACATTCAGTACTTC.

The genes are TRBV5-1 and TRBJ2-7; TRBD1 aligns across 10 bases. CDR1 SGHRS and CDR2 YFSETQ come from the germline V gene. The CDR3 loop spans 15 amino acids. V shed 4 bases and J 6 bases; nucleotides not matched to a gene: 10. CDR3 protein: CASSGRDRGRGEQYF. CDR3 sequence (DNA): TGCGCCAGCAGCGGCCGGGACAGGGGAAGAGGCGAGCAGTACTTC.

This clone was seen only once. This chain links TRBV19 with TRBJ1-3; 7 bases match TRBD1. CDR3 length equals 13 residues. V shed 3 bases, J shed 8 bases, and the junction held 4 bases outside the gene matches. The germline V gene encodes CDR1 LNHDA and CDR2 SQIVND (reference sequence). The CDR3 region is CASSMPQGHTIYF. Written as DNA, the CDR3 is TGTGCCAGTAGTATGCCACAGGGGCACACCATATATTTT.

CDR3 sequence: CSVRAGHRYEQYF. In DNA form, the CDR3 reads TGCAGCGTCCGAGCAGGGCACCGCTACGAGCAGTACTTC. This chain joins TRBV29-1 and TRBJ2-7; tentatively, D is TRBD1 (5 bases). Germline CDR1 SQVTM, CDR2 ANQGSEA. Trimming left V 6 bases short and J 3 bases short, with 15 bases between. This CDR3 is 13 amino acids long.